Below, 4 T cell receptor beta chains from the same sample are listed, as sequenced in a study of blood T cell repertoires in COVID-19. Repertoires were generated with immunoSEQ multiplex PCR, while TCRdb's copy carries only in-frame clones and drops some. This table holds about 300,000 clones, roughly 91% found once. Input material: peripheral blood. The receptors were gathered from a woman between 25 and 40 years old with COVID-19, enrolled during active disease.

CDR3 bases: TGTGCCAGCAGCTTAGATGGGGGGGCGGGGGCGCAGTATTTT. Protein sequence: CASSLDGGAGAQYF. The gene calls are TRBV7-2 and TRBJ2-3, with a weak D call TRBD2 (7 bases). Germline CDR1 SGHTA, CDR2 FQGNSA. V lost 1 base and J 10 bases, leaving 15 bases between the germline ends. This CDR3 has 14 residues. Together with reference TRBV7-2 and TRBJ2-3, the CDR3 gives the full variable domain: GAGVSQSPSNKVTEKGKDVELRCDPISGHTALYWYRQSLGQGLEFLIYFQGNSAPDKSGLPSDRFSAERTGGSVSTLTIQRTQQEDSAVYLCASSLDGGAGAQYFGPGTRLTVL.

The chain has TRBV4-1 and TRBJ2-7, with TRBD1 as a possible D gene (6 bases). Germline CDR1 MGHRA, CDR2 YSYEKL. The CDR3 extends over 13 amino acids. V dropped 4 bases and J dropped 5 bases, with 12 bases sitting between them. In DNA form, the CDR3 reads TGCGCCAGCAGCCCCGGACAGCTTAACGAGCAGTACTTC. This sequence encodes CASSPGQLNEQYF.

The V call is TRBV5-6, the J call TRBJ1-1, with 9 bases that match TRBD1. Germline CDR1 is SGHDT and CDR2 is YYEEEE. The CDR3 length is 14 residues. Unmatched junction bases numbered 2, after V lost 4 bases and J lost 1 base. CDR3 loop: CASSKQGANTEAFF. CDR3 nucleotides: TGTGCCAGCAGCAAACAGGGGGCGAACACTGAAGCTTTCTTT. The variable domain in full, completed from reference TRBV5-6 and TRBJ1-1, reads DAGVTQSPTHLIKTRGQQVTLRCSPKSGHDTVSWYQQALGQGPQFIFQYYEEEERQRGNFPDRFSGHQFPNYSSELNVNALLLGDSALYLCASSKQGANTEAFFGQGTRLTVV.

This chain connects TRBV29-1 to TRBJ2-3, with 15 bases identical to TRBD2. CDR3 size: 15 residues. CDR1 and CDR2 from the germline V gene are SQVTM and ANQGSEA. J gave up 6 bases and V 4 bases, and 5 bases lay outside the gene matches. Written as DNA, the CDR3 is TGCAGCGTTGGGACTAGCGGGGGGGGAATGGATACGCAGTATTTT. It translates to CSVGTSGGGMDTQYF.